The clone carrying this T cell receptor beta chain occurred many times. TCRdb independently ran MiXCR on the 5' RACE reads; one entry per CDR3 protein. The table has around 29,000 distinct CDR3 sequences, roughly 5.3% seen once. The CDR3 has 16 amino acids. Between the trimmed V and J ends, which lost 3 bases and 2 bases, there was a span of 16 bases. Germline V gene sequence: CDR1 SGDLS, CDR2 YYNGEE. This sample stems from a study of early T cells in non-severe SARS-CoV-2 infection. The sequenced sample consisted of whole blood. This TCR came from an adult who was a healthcare worker with PCR-confirmed SARS-CoV-2 infection or an uninfected control (not recorded which). The chain joins TRBV9 to TRBJ2-3; no clear D. The CDR3: CASSADHSPYTDTQYF. DNA for the CDR3: TGTGCCAGCAGCGCCGACCACAGTCCATACACAGATACGCAGTATTTT.